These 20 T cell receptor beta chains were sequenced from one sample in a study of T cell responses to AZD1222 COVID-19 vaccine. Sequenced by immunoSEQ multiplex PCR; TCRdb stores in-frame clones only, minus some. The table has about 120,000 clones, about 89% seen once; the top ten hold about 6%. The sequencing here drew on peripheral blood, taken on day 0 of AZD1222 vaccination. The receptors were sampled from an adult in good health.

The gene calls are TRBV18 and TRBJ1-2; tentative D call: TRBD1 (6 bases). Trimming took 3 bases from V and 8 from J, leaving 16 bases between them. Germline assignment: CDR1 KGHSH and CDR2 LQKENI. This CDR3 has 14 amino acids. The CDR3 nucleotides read TGTGCCAGCTCACCCCGGCCAGGGGACGACGGCTACACCTTC. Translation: CASSPRPGDDGYTF.

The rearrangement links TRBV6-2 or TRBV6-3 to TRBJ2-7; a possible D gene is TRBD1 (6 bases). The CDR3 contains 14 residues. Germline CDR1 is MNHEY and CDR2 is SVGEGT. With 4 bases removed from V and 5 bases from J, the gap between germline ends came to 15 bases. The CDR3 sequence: CASSLLLGGDEQYF. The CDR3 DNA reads TGTGCCAGCAGTTTGTTACTTGGGGGCGACGAGCAGTACTTC.

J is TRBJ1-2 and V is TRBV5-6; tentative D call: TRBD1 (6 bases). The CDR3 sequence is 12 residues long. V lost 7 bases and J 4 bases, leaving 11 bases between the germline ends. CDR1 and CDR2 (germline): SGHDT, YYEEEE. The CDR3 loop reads CASLQGSYGYTF. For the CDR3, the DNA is TGTGCCAGCCTACAGGGCAGCTATGGCTACACCTTC.

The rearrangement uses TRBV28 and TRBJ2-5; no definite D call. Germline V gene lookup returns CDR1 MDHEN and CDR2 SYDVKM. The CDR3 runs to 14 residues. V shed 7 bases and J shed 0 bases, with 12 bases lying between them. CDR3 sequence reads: CASNSLDHQETQYF. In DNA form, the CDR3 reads TGTGCCAGCAACTCCCTCGACCACCAAGAGACCCAGTACTTC.

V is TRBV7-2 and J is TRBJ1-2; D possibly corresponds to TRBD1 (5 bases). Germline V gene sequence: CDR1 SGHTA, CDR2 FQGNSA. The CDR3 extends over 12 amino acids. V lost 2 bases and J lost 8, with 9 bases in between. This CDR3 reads CASSLFWGGYTF. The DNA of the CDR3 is TGTGCCAGCAGCTTATTTTGGGGCGGCTACACCTTC.

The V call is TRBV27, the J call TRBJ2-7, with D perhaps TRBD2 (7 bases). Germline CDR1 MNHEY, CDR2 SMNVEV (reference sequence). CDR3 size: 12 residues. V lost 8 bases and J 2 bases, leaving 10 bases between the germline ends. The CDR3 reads CASGGGAYEQYF. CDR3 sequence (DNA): TGTGCCAGCGGAGGGGGGGCCTACGAGCAGTACTTC.

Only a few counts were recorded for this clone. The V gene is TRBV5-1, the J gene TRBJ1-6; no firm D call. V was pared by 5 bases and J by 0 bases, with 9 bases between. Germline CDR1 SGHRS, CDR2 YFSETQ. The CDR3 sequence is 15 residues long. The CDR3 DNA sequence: TGCGCCAGCAGTCCCCATAGCTCCTATAATTCACCCCTCCACTTT. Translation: CASSPHSSYNSPLHF.

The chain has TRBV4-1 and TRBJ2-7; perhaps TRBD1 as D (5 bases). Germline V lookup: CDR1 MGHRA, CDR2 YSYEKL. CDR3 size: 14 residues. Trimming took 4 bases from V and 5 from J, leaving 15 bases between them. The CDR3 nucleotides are TGCGCCAGCAGCCGCATACTCCCGACAGACGAGCAGTACTTC. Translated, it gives CASSRILPTDEQYF.

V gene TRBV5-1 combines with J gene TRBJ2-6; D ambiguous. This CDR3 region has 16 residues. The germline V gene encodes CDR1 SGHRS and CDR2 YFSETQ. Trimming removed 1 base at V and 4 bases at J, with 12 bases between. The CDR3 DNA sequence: TGCGCCAGCAGCTTGCAGTTTACGGCCGGGGCCAACGTCCTGACTTTC. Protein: CASSLQFTAGANVLTF.

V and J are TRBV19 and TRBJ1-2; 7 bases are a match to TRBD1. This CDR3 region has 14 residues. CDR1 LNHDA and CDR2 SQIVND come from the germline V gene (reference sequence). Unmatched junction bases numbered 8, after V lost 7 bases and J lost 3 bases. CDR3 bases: TGTGCCAGTACCATACCAGGGACAGACTATGGCTACACCTTC. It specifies CASTIPGTDYGYTF.

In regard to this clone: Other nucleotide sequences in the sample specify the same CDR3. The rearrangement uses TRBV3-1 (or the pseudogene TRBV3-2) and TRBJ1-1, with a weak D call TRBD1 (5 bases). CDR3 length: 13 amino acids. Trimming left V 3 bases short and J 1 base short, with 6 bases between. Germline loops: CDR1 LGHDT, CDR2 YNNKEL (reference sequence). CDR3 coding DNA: TGTGCCAGCAGCCAGGGGCGGAACACTGAAGCTTTCTTT. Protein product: CASSQGRNTEAFF.

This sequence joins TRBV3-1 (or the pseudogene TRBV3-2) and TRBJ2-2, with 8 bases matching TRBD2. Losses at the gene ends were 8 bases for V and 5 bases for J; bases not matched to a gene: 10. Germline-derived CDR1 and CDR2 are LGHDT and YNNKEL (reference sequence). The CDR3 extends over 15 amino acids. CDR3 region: CASSMAGGYTGELFF. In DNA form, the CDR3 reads TGTGCCAGCTCTATGGCGGGGGGTTATACCGGGGAGCTGTTTTTT.

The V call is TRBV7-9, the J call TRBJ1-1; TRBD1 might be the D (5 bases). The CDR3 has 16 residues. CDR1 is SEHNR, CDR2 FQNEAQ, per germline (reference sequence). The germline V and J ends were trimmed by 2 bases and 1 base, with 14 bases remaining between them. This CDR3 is CASSLSGGRGNTEAFF. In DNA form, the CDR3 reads TGTGCCAGCAGCTTATCAGGCGGTAGGGGGAACACTGAAGCTTTCTTT.

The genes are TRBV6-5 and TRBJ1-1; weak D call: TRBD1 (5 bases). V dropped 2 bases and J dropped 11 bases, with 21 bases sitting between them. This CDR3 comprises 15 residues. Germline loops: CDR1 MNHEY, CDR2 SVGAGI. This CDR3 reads CASSYPPGPQARAFF. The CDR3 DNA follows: TGTGCCAGCAGTTACCCCCCGGGGCCGCAGGCGAGGGCTTTCTTT.

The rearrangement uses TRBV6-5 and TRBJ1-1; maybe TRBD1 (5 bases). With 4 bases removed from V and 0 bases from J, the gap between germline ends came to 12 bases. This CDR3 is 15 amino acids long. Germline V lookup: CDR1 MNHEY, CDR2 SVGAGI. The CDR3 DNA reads TGTGCCAGCAGTTCCCGGACACTGGTGAACACTGAAGCTTTCTTT. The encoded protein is CASSSRTLVNTEAFF.

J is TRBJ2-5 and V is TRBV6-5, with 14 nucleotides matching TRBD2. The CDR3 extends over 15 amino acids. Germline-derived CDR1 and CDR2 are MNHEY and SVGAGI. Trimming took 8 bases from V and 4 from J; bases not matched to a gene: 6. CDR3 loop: CASGGLAGAGETQYF. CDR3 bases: TGTGCCAGCGGGGGACTAGCGGGGGCCGGAGAGACCCAGTACTTC.

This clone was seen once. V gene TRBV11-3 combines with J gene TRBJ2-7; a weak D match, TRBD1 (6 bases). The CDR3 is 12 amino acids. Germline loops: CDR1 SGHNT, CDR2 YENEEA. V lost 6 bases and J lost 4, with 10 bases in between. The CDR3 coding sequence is TGTGCCAGCAGTAAACAGGGATACGAGCAGTACTTC. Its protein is CASSKQGYEQYF. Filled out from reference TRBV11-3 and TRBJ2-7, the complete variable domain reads EAGVVQSPRYKIIEKKQPVAFWCNPISGHNTLYWYLQNLGQGPELLIRYENEEAVDDSQLPKDRFSAERLKGVDSTLKIQPAELGDSAVYLCASSKQGYEQYFGPGTRLTVT.

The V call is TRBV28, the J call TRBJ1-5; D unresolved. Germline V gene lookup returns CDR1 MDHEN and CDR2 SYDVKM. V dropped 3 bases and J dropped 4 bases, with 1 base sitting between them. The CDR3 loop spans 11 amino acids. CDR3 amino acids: CASSLNQPQHF. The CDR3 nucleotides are TGTGCCAGCAGTTTGAATCAGCCCCAGCATTTT.

The CDR3 sequence is CASSLVGSRYTGELFF. The CDR3 DNA is TGTGCCAGCAGCTTAGTAGGGAGTCGTTACACCGGGGAGCTGTTTTTT. The V and J genes are TRBV7-3 and TRBJ2-2; D may be TRBD2 (5 bases). V was trimmed by 2 bases and J by 3 bases, leaving 13 bases between them. This CDR3 region has 16 residues. Germline CDR1 SGHTA, CDR2 FQGTGA.

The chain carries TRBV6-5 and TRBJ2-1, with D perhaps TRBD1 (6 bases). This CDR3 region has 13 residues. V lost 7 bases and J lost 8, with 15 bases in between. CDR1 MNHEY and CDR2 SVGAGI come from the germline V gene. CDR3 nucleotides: TGTGCCAGCAAAATGTTGGGGGCTTATGAGCAGTTCTTC. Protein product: CASKMLGAYEQFF.